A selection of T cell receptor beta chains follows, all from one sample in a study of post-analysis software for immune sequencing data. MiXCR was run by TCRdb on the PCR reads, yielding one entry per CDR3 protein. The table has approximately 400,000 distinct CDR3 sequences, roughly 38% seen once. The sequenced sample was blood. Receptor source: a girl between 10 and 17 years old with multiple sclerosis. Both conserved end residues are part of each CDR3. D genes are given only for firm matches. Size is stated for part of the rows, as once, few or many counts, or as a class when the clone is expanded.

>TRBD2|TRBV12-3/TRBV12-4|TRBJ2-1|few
CASSFLTGYSGGIYNEQFF
TGTGCCAGCAGTTTCCTGACTGGGTATAGCGGGGGAATCTACAATGAGCAGTTCTTC
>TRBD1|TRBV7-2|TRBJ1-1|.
CASSSGQGWTEVFF
TGTGCCAGCAGCTCAGGACAGGGATGGACTGAAGTTTTCTTT
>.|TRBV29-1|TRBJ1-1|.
CSVNLGKTEAFF
TGCAGCGTGAATTTGGGAAAAACTGAAGCTTTCTTT
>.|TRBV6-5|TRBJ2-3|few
CAGYRGRGSTDTQYF
TGTGCCGGATATCGGGGCAGGGGAAGCACAGATACGCAGTATTTT
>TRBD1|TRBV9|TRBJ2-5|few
CASSVGPYGTGGRETQYF
TGTGCCAGCAGCGTAGGACCCTATGGTACAGGGGGCAGGGAGACCCAGTACTTC
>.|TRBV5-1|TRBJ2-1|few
CASSPALTYNEQFF
TGCGCCAGCTCCCCGGCTCTGACCTACAATGAGCAGTTCTTC
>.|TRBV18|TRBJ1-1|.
CASSDQGRQMNTEAFF
TGTGCCAGCTCAGATCAGGGCCGGCAAATGAACACTGAAGCTTTCTTT
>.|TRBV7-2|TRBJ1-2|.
CASSLVATADYGYTF
TGTGCCAGCAGCTTAGTTGCGACAGCCGACTATGGCTACACCTTC
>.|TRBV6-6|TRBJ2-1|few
CASSPDPTEQFF
TGTGCCAGCAGTCCGGATCCCACTGAGCAGTTCTTC
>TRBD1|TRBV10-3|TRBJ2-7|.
CAIQKPGQGLSSYEQYF
TGTGCCATACAAAAACCGGGACAGGGGTTAAGTTCCTACGAGCAGTACTTC
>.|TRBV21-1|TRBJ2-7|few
CASPAKGAGEQYF
TGTGCCAGCCCCGCCAAGGGGGCTGGTGAGCAGTACTTC
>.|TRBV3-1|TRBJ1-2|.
CASSREVNHGYTF
TGTGCCAGCAGCCGGGAAGTCAACCATGGCTACACCTTC